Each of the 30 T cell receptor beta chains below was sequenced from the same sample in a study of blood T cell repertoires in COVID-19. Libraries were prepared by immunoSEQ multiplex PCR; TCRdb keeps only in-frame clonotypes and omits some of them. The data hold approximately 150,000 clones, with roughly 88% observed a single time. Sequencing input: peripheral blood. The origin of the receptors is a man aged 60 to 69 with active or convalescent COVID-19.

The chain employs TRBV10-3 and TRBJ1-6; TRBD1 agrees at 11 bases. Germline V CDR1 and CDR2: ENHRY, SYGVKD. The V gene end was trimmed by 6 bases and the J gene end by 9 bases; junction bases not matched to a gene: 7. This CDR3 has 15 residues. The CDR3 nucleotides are TGTGCCATCAGCGGACAGGGGGCAAGAAGTTCACCCCTCCACTTT. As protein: CAISGQGARSSPLHF.

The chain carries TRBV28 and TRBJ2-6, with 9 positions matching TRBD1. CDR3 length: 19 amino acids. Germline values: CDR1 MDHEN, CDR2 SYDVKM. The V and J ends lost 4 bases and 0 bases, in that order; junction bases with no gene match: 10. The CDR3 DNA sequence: TGTGCCAGCAGTTCACCCGGGACAGGGCTTCTCTCTGGGGCCAACGTCCTGACTTTC. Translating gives CASSSPGTGLLSGANVLTF.

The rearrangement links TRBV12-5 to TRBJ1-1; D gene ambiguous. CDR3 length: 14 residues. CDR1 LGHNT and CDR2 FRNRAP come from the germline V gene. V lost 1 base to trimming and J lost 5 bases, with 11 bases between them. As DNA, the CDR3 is TGTGCTAGTGGTTTGGACTGGCCGGGGACTGAAGCTTTCTTT. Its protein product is CASGLDWPGTEAFF.

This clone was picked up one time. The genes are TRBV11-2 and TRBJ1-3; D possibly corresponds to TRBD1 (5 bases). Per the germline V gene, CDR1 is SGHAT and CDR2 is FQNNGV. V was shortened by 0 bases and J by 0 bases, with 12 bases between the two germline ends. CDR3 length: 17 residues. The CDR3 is CASSLDAGRFSGNTIYF. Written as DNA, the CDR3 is TGTGCCAGCAGCTTAGACGCGGGACGGTTCTCTGGAAACACCATATATTTT. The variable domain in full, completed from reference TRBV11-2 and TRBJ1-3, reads EAGVAQSPRYKIIEKRQSVAFWCNPISGHATLYWYQQILGQGPKLLIQFQNNGVVDDSQLPKDRFSAERLKGVDSTLKIQPAKLEDSAVYLCASSLDAGRFSGNTIYFGEGSWLTVV.

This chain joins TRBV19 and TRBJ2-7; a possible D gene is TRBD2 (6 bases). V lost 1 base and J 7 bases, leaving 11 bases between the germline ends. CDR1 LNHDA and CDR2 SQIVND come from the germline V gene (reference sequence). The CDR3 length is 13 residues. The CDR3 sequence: CASSIGLAREQYF. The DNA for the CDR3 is TGTGCCAGTAGTATAGGTCTAGCGCGGGAGCAGTACTTC.

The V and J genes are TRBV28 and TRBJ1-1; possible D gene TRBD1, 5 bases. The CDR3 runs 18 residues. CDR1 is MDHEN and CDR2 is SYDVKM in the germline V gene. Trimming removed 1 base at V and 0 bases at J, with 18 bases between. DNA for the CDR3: TGTGCCAGCAGTTTATTAGTTATGACAGCCTCCATGAACACTGAAGCTTTCTTT. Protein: CASSLLVMTASMNTEAFF.

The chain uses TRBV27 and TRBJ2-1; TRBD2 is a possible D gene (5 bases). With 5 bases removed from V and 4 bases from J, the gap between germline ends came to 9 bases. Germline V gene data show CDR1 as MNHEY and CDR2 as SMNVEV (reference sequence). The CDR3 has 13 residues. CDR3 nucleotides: TGTGCCAGCAGTCCCCAGCGGTACAATGAGCAGTTCTTC. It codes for CASSPQRYNEQFF.

This CDR3 reads CASSPPGQSLILGRPFF. The CDR3 DNA is TGTGCCAGCAGTCCCCCGGGACAGTCTTTAATTTTGGGACGGCCGTTTTTT. The rearrangement uses TRBV6-2 or TRBV6-3 and TRBJ1-4; 7 nucleotides agree with TRBD1. Trimming took 5 bases from V and 16 from J; bases not matched to a gene: 25. Germline lookup yields CDR1 MNHEY and CDR2 SVGEGT. The CDR3 runs 17 residues.

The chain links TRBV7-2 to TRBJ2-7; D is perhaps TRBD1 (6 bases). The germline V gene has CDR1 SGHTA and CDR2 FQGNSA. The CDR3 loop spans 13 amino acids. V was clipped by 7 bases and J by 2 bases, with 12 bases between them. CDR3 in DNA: TGTGCCAGCAACGCACAGGGACCCTACGAGCAGTACTTC. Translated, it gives CASNAQGPYEQYF.

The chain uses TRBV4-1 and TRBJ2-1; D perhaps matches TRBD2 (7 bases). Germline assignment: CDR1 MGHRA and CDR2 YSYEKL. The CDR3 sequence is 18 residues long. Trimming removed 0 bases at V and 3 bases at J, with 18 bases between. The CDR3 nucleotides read TGCGCCAGCAGCCAAGAAGGGCGGGGGCGAAGTATCTACAATGAGCAGTTCTTC. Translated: CASSQEGRGRSIYNEQFF.

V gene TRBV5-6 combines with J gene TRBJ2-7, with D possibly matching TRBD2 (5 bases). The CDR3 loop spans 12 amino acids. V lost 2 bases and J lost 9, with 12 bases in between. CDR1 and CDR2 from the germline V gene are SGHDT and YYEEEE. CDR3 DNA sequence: TGTGCCAGCAGCTTTCGAGGGATGGGGCAGTACTTC. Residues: CASSFRGMGQYF.

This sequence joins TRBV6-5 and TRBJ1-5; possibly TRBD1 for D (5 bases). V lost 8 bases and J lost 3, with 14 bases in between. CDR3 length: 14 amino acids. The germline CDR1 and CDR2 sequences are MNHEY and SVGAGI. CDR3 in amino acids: CASEQAITNQPQHF. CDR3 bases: TGTGCCAGCGAACAGGCTATTACCAATCAGCCCCAGCATTTT.

CDR3 protein: CASSLSLAGGGEQFF. The CDR3 DNA sequence: TGTGCCAGCAGCTTGTCACTAGCGGGAGGAGGTGAGCAGTTCTTC. The rearrangement joins TRBV5-5 to TRBJ2-1; 12 bases agree with TRBD2. The germline V gene encodes CDR1 SGHKS and CDR2 YYEKEE (reference sequence). The ends lost 1 base at V and 9 bases at J; junction bases unmatched: 5. The CDR3 extends over 15 amino acids. The full variable domain, in which reference TRBV5-5 and TRBJ2-1 provide the parts outside the CDR3, is DAGVTQSPTHLIKTRGQQVTLRCSPISGHKSVSWYQQVLGQGPQFIFQYYEKEERGRGNFPDRFSARQFPNYSSELNVNALLLGDSALYLCASSLSLAGGGEQFFGPGTRLTVL.

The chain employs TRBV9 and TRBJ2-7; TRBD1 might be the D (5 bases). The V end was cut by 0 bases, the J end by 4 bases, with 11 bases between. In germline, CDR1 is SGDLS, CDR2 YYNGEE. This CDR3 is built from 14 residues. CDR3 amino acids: CASSVEGVGYEQYF. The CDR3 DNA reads TGTGCCAGCAGCGTAGAAGGGGTTGGTTACGAGCAGTACTTC.

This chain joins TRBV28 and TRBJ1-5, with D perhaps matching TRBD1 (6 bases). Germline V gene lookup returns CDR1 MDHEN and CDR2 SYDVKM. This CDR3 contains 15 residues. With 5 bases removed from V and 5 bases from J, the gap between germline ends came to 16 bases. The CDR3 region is CASSPPRGGHQPQHF. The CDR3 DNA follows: TGTGCCAGCAGTCCACCACGGGGGGGGCATCAGCCCCAGCATTTT.

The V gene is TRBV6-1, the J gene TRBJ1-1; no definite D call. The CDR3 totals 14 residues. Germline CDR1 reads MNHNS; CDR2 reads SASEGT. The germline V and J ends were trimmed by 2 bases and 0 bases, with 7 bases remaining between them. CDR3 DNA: TGTGCCAGCAGTGAATCAAACATGAACACTGAAGCTTTCTTT. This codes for CASSESNMNTEAFF.

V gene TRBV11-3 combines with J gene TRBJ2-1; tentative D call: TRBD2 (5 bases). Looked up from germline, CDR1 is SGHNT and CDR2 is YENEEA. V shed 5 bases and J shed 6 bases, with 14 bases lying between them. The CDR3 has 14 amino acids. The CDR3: CASSPRSGSNEQFF. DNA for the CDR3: TGTGCCAGCAGCCCGCGAAGTGGGAGCAATGAGCAGTTCTTC.

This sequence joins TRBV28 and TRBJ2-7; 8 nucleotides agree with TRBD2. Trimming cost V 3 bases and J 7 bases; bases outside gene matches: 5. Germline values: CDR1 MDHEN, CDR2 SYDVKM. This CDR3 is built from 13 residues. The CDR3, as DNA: TGTGCCAGCAGTTTGACTAGCGCCCCAGAGCAGTACTTC. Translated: CASSLTSAPEQYF.

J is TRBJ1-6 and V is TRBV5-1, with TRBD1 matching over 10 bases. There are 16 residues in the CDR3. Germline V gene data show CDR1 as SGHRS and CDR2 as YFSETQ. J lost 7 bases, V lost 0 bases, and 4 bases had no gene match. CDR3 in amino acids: CASSLAGTGVNSPLHF. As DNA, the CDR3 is TGCGCCAGCAGCTTGGCTGGGACAGGGGTCAATTCACCCCTCCACTTT.

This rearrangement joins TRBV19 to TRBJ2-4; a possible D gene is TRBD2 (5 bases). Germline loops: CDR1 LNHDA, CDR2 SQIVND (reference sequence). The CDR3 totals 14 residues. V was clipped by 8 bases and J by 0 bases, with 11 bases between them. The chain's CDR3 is CASGRAVAKNIQYF. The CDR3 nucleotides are TGTGCCAGTGGCAGAGCGGTAGCCAAAAACATTCAGTACTTC. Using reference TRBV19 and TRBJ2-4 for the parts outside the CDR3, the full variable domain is DGGITQSPKYLFRKEGQNVTLSCEQNLNHDAMYWYRQDPGQGLRLIYYSQIVNDFQKGDIAEGYSVSREKKESFPLTVTSAQKNPTAFYLCASGRAVAKNIQYFGAGTRLSVL.

CDR3 coding DNA: TGTGCCACCAGCAGACAAGGACAGGGAGGGTCACCCCTCCACTTT. It encodes CATSRQGQGGSPLHF. V is TRBV15 and J is TRBJ1-6; the match to TRBD1 covers 8 bases. CDR3 length: 15 amino acids. Trimming removed 2 bases from V and 10 bases from J; junction bases left unmatched: 7. Germline V gives CDR1 LNHNV, CDR2 YYDKDF (reference sequence).

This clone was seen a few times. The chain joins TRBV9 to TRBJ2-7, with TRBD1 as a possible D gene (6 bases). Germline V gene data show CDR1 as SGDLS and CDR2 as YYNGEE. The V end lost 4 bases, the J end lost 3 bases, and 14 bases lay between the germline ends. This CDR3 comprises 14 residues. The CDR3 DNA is TGTGCCAGCAGCCCGGGACAAGAAAGCTACGAGCAGTACTTC. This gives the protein CASSPGQESYEQYF.

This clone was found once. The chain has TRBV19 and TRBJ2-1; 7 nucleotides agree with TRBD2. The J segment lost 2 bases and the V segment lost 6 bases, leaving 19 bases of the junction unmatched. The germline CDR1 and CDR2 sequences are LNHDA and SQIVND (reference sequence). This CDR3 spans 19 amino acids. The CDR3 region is CASRKGVGGRGKTYNEQFF. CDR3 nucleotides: TGTGCCAGTAGGAAAGGTGTCGGCGGGAGAGGTAAAACCTACAATGAGCAGTTCTTC.

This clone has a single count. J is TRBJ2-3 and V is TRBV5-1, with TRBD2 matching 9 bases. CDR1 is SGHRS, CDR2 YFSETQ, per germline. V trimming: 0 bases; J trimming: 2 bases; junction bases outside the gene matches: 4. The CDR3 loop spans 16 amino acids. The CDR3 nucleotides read TGCGCCAGCAGCTTGGCACTAGCGGGTACCACAGATACGCAGTATTTT. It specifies CASSLALAGTTDTQYF.

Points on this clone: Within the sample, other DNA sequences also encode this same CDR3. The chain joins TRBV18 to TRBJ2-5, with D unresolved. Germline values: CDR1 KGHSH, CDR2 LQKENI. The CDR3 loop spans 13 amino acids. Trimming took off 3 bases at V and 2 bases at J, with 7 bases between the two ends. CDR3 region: CASSPGSQETQYF. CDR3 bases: TGTGCCAGCTCACCTGGCAGTCAAGAGACCCAGTACTTC. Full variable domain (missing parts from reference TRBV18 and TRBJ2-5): NAGVMQNPRHLVRRRGQEARLRCSPMKGHSHVYWYRQLPEEGLKFMVYLQKENIIDESGMPKERFSAEFPKEGPSILRIQQVVRGDSAAYFCASSPGSQETQYFGPGTRLLVL.

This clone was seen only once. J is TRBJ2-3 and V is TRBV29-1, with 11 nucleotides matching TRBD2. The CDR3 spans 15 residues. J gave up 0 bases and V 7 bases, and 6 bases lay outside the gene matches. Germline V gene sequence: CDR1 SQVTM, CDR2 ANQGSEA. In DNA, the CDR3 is TGCAGCGCTCAGACTAGCGGGATTAGCACAGATACGCAGTATTTT. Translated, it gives CSAQTSGISTDTQYF.

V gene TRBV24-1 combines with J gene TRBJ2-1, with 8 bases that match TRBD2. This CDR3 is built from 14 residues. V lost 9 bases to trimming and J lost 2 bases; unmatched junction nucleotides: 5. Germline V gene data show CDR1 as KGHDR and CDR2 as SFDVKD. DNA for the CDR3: TGTGCCACCCAGCGGGAGCCCCCCTACAATGAGCAGTTCTTC. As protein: CATQREPPYNEQFF.

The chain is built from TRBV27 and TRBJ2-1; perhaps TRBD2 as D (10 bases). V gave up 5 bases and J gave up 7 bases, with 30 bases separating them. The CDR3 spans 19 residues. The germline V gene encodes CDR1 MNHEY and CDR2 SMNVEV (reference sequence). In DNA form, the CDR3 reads TGTGCCAGCAGTCCCTCGACAGGGGGAGCGGGAGGGCCCAGGAATGAGCAGTTCTTC. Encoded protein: CASSPSTGGAGGPRNEQFF.

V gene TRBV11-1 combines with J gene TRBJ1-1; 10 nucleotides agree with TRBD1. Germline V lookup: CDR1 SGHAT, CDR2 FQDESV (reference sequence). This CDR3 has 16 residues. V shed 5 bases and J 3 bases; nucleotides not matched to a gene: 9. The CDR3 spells CASSPRDRGDDTEAFF. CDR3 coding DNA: TGTGCCAGCAGCCCCCGGGACAGGGGAGATGACACTGAAGCTTTCTTT.

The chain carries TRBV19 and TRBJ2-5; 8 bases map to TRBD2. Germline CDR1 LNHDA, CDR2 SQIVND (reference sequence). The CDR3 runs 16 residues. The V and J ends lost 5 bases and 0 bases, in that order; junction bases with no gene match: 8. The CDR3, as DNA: TGTGCCAGTAGTTCATTCGGGGGGGCGTACCAAGAGACCCAGTACTTC. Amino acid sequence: CASSSFGGAYQETQYF.